This T cell receptor beta chain originates from a study of T cells in localized non-small cell lung cancer. Sequenced by immunoSEQ multiplex PCR; TCRdb stores in-frame clones only, minus some. The data contain approximately 65,000 clones, about four fifths of them singletons. Germline V gives CDR1 MNHNS, CDR2 SASEGT. The V end lost 1 base, the J end lost 1 base, and 9 bases lay between the germline ends. CDR3 length: 15 residues. Sample: PBMCs, taken before any cancer treatment. The V call is TRBV6-1, the J call TRBJ2-3, with D hard to call. This TCR derives from a man between 40 and 69 years old with stage II lung adenocarcinoma. The CDR3 sequence: CASSEGATGTDTQYF. CDR3 DNA: TGTGCCAGCAGTGAAGGGGCAACAGGCACAGATACGCAGTATTTT.